Listed below are T cell receptor beta chains from one sample, sequenced in a study of CD8+ T cells in alopecia areata. Profiling relied on immunoSEQ multiplex PCR, and the TCRdb table lists in-frame clones only, not all of them. The table lists 100,000 to 130,000 clones, 84% of them singletons. Source: CD8+ T cells sorted from blood, taken at week 24, from a patient treated with tofacitinib. The receptors here all came from a human donor with alopecia areata. CDR3s include the opening cysteine and the closing phenylalanine or tryptophan. Fields, in order: D gene, clone size, V gene, J gene, CDR3 protein, CDR3 DNA. A D gene is named only where the DNA matches it firmly. The size field is filled for only some rows; it gives once, few, many or a size class.

.,.,TRBV9,TRBJ2-7,CASSVGAGSFEQYF,TGTGCCAGCAGCGTAGGTGCAGGGAGTTTCGAGCAGTACTTC
.,once,TRBV9,TRBJ2-7,CASTIPPQLVSYEQYF,TGTGCCAGCACAATACCCCCCCAGTTAGTCTCCTACGAGCAGTACTTC
.,.,TRBV27,TRBJ1-6,CASTDVGYGYSPLHF,TGTGCCAGCACCGACGTGGGATACGGTTATTCACCCCTCCACTTT
.,.,TRBV7-2,TRBJ2-3,CASSFFRDTQYF,TGTGCCAGCAGCTTTTTCCGAGATACGCAGTATTTT
.,.,TRBV19,TRBJ2-7,CASSMGVGIEQYF,TGTGCCAGTAGTATGGGGGTCGGAATCGAGCAGTACTTC
.,.,TRBV18,TRBJ2-5,CASSPLTTDIQETQYF,TGTGCCAGCTCACCACTGACTACAGATATCCAAGAGACCCAGTACTTC
.,.,TRBV13,TRBJ2-1,CASSRNLGNEQFF,TGTGCCAGCAGCCGGAACTTAGGGAATGAGCAGTTCTTC
TRBD2,once,TRBV19,TRBJ2-3,CASSIDGGGSTDTQYF,TGTGCCAGTAGTATAGATGGCGGGGGGTCCACAGATACGCAGTATTTT
.,once,TRBV7-9,TRBJ2-5,CASSLGPGETQYF,TGTGCCAGCAGCTTAGGGCCGGGAGAGACCCAGTACTTC
.,.,TRBV6-6,TRBJ1-4,CASSWASANEKLFF,TGTGCCAGCAGCTGGGCGTCGGCTAATGAAAAACTGTTTTTT
.,.,TRBV2,TRBJ2-5,CASSVGNEETQYF,TGTGCCAGCAGTGTCGGCAATGAGGAGACCCAGTACTTC
.,.,TRBV10-3,TRBJ1-5,CAISESDGDQPQHF,TGTGCCATCAGTGAGTCAGACGGTGATCAGCCCCAGCATTTT
TRBD1,.,TRBV7-6,TRBJ2-7,CASSLGQGGPEQYF,TGTGCCAGCAGCCTGGGACAGGGGGGCCCCGAGCAGTACTTC
.,.,TRBV7-6,TRBJ2-1,CASSYGGNEQFF,TGTGCCAGCAGCTATGGGGGCAATGAGCAGTTCTTC
TRBD1,.,TRBV6-5,TRBJ1-2,CASTRRTGRPNGYTF,TGTGCCAGCACTCGAAGGACAGGGAGACCCAATGGCTACACCTTC
TRBD1,.,TRBV28,TRBJ2-7,CASSFPGQGAFNPYEQYF,TGTGCCAGCAGTTTCCCGGGACAGGGGGCTTTTAATCCTTACGAGCAGTACTTC
.,.,TRBV27,TRBJ1-1,CASNGRGSNTEAFF,TGTGCCAGCAATGGGAGAGGTTCGAACACTGAAGCTTTCTTT
.,.,TRBV7-9,TRBJ2-7,CASSKSLASRNTIYEQYF,TGTGCCAGCAGCAAAAGCCTCGCCTCCCGTAATACGATATACGAGCAGTACTTC
.,once,TRBV28,TRBJ2-1,CASISHHGGPTNEQFF,TGTGCCAGCATTTCCCACCACGGGGGCCCTACAAATGAGCAGTTCTTC
TRBD1,.,TRBV6-6,TRBJ1-2,CASSSRDSLYGYTF,TGTGCCAGCAGTTCTCGGGACAGCCTGTATGGCTACACCTTC
TRBD2,.,TRBV2,TRBJ2-3,CASSPGLAEVLGTDTQYF,TGTGCCAGCAGTCCGGGACTAGCGGAAGTGCTGGGCACAGATACGCAGTATTTT
TRBD1,.,TRBV11-2,TRBJ1-1,CASSFPGTENTEAFF,TGTGCCAGCAGTTTCCCCGGGACAGAGAACACTGAAGCTTTCTTT
.,.,TRBV27,TRBJ2-3,CASWGTDTQYF,TGTGCCAGCTGGGGCACAGATACGCAGTATTTT
TRBD2,.,TRBV11-3,TRBJ2-3,CASSPLAGGLADTQYF,TGTGCCAGCAGCCCCTTGGCGGGGGGCCTGGCAGATACGCAGTATTTT
.,.,TRBV7-9,TRBJ2-7,CASSRRRDGVSYEQYF,TGTGCCAGCAGCAGACGCCGGGACGGGGTTTCCTACGAGCAGTACTTC
.,.,TRBV6-6,TRBJ2-7,CASTLLSTAKGYEQYF,TGTGCCAGCACCCTACTGAGCACAGCGAAAGGATACGAGCAGTACTTC
.,.,TRBV9,TRBJ2-5,CASSVAPGGQETQYF,TGTGCCAGCAGCGTAGCTCCCGGGGGTCAAGAGACCCAGTACTTC
.,.,TRBV6-5,TRBJ2-7,CASGAGLSYEQYF,TGTGCCAGCGGAGCGGGTCTCTCCTACGAGCAGTACTTC